These 5 T cell receptor beta chains share one sample of origin, sequenced in a study of blood T cells in healthy people across ages. Primed by a sample-barcoded 5' primer and a J-beta primer mix, a second PCR proceeded for roughly 6 to 12 cycles. TCRdb fed the 5' RACE reads into MiXCR, producing one record per CDR3 protein. The sample includes over 950,000 distinct CDR3 sequences, roughly two fifths of them seen just once. Sequencing was done on a sample of blood. The receptors originated from a man aged 18 to 29 in good health.

This clonotype was observed a few times. The chain couples TRBV20-1 to TRBJ2-3; 11 bases are a match to TRBD2. There are 18 residues in the CDR3. Germline V gene data show CDR1 as DFQATT and CDR2 as SNEGSKA (reference sequence). The ends lost 2 bases at V and 6 bases at J; junction bases unmatched: 16. The CDR3 sequence: CSARPFPGLAVMMDTQYF. CDR3 DNA: TGCAGTGCTAGACCGTTTCCGGGACTAGCGGTTATGATGGATACGCAGTATTTT.

Comments on this clonotype: An end of the junction differs from the germline gene, which may be a read error. J is TRBJ2-3 and V is TRBV20-1; weak D call: TRBD1 (6 bases). CDR1 and CDR2 (germline): DFQATT, SNEGSKA (reference sequence). This CDR3 contains 17 residues. The CDR3 nucleotides are TGCAGTGTTAGAGGCAGCCTAAACAGGGATCCCTCAGATACGCAGTATTTT. It is translated as CSVRGSLNRDPSDTQYF.

This clonotype has just a few counts. The rearrangement links TRBV7-2 to TRBJ1-1; D unclear. Germline CDR1 SGHTA, CDR2 FQGNSA. V was shortened by 3 bases and J by 2 bases, with 19 bases between the two germline ends. The CDR3 runs 17 residues. CDR3: CASSLWTAGFINTEAFF. CDR3 DNA sequence: TGTGCCAGCAGCTTGTGGACGGCGGGGTTTATAAACACTGAAGCTTTCTTT.

This clonotype was recorded at least ten times. The chain recombines TRBV7-3 with TRBJ1-1; the D gene is possibly TRBD1 (5 bases). Trimming shortened V by 1 base and J by 3 bases, and 9 bases separated the two germline ends. This CDR3 has 14 amino acids. Germline V gives CDR1 SGHTA, CDR2 FQGTGA. This CDR3 reads CASSLNPGDTEAFF. The CDR3, as DNA: TGTGCCAGCAGCTTAAATCCGGGGGACACTGAAGCTTTCTTT.

The CDR3 spells CASNLYNEQYF. Written as DNA, the CDR3 is TGTGCCAGCAACCTTTACAATGAGCAGTACTTC. This chain connects TRBV25-1 to TRBJ2-7; D not resolved. The CDR3 runs to 11 residues. Germline V gene sequence: CDR1 MGHDK, CDR2 SYGVNS. V lost 7 bases and J lost 7, with 11 bases in between.